This T cell receptor (beta chain) was sequenced during a study of blood T cell repertoires in COVID-19. Study in general: Both acute and convalescent COVID-19 samples were obtained from the United States, Italy and Spain. T cells, B-cell-depleted T cells, or PBMCs provided the cDNA or gDNA that served as material.

This clone was found a few times. The CDR3 consists of 14 residues. CDR1 SGHRS and CDR2 YFSETQ come from the germline V gene. Trimming took off 3 bases at V and 0 bases at J, with 10 bases between the two ends. In the authors' methods: Reference gene primer amplification gave estimated nucleated cell counts. Sequencing used immunoSEQ multiplex PCR; TCRdb keeps in-frame clones, though not all of them. For V, J and clone size, that table is used; D and trimming come from the DNA. The sample records under 300,000 clones, about 80% being singletons. The sequence derives from an elderly woman with acute or convalescent COVID-19. The J gene is TRBJ2-7, the V gene TRBV5-1, with D possibly being TRBD1 (6 bases). What was sequenced was peripheral blood. The CDR3 nucleotides are TGCGCCAGCAGCTGGGACATAGCCTCCTACGAGCAGTACTTC. This gives the protein CASSWDIASYEQYF.